The rows below give T cell receptor beta chains drawn from one sample of a study of blood T cell repertoires in COVID-19. This table comes from immunoSEQ multiplex PCR, and its TCRdb copy is limited to in-frame clones, with some not included. The table lists about 390,000 clones, 85% to 90% of them singletons, with approximately 9.3% in the top ten. The sequenced sample consisted of PBMCs or T cells enriched from blood (not recorded which). The receptors here all came from a woman in her fifties or sixties who had recovered from COVID-19. CDR3s include the opening cysteine and the closing phenylalanine or tryptophan.

TRBJ1-2	TRBV7-9	CASSLSEGGYGYTF
TRBJ1-1	TRBV29-1	CSVEYGTGDTEAFF
TRBJ2-1	TRBV7-9	CASSLLAGGLPNEQFF
TRBJ2-2	TRBV14	CASSQDGGIRTGELFF
TRBJ1-4	TRBV12-5	CASGQGESGANEKLFF
TRBJ2-5	TRBV3-1/TRBV3-2	CASTLLRGETQYF
TRBJ1-1	TRBV28	CASSFGTKNTEAFF
TRBJ1-1	TRBV6-1	CASSEALFQTRTAHTEAFF
TRBJ2-5	TRBV7-8	CASSLRGDRAVQETQYF
TRBJ1-3	TRBV28	CASSENRVVSGNTIYF
TRBJ1-2	TRBV5-4	CASSLGGQGARGYTF
TRBJ1-2	TRBV9	CASSLSDRAGGYTF
TRBJ2-3	TRBV27	CATRAVGGLSTDTQYF
TRBJ1-1	TRBV19	CASSTREGGEAFF
TRBJ2-7	TRBV7-2	CASKGTGGYEQYF
TRBJ1-1	TRBV19	CASSINGLDTEAFF
TRBJ2-3	TRBV7-2	CASSLGGPRTDTQYF
TRBJ1-1	TRBV27	CASSWDRNTEAFF
TRBJ1-1	TRBV7-6	CASSPMTRNTEAFF
TRBJ2-3	TRBV9	CASSVARLTDTQYF